This TCR beta chain is drawn from a study of T cell repertoires in aging, cancer and after chemotherapy. Study summary: Donor ages fell into six groups from 30 or younger up to 70 or older.

Multiplex touch-down PCR with TRB-A/B primers amplified rearranged V-D-J TRB sequences. TCRdb processed the multiplex PCR reads anew with MiXCR; each CDR3 protein has one entry. Of approximately 2,000 distinct CDR3 sequences in the sample, about 50% were seen once. Germline V lookup: CDR1 MNHNS, CDR2 SASEGT. V lost 6 bases, J lost 7 bases, and 14 bases stayed unmatched. CDR3 length: 16 amino acids. TCR beta rearrangements were amplified from peripheral blood genomic DNA. The sequenced sample consisted of blood. The chain combines TRBV6-1 with TRBJ1-4; 7 nucleotides align to TRBD1. This sequence was found in a human donor with a solid tumor. This CDR3 is CASRGGTNRGGEKLFF. The CDR3 region has the DNA TGTGCCAGCAGGGGGGGGACAAACAGGGGAGGTGAAAAACTGTTTTTT.